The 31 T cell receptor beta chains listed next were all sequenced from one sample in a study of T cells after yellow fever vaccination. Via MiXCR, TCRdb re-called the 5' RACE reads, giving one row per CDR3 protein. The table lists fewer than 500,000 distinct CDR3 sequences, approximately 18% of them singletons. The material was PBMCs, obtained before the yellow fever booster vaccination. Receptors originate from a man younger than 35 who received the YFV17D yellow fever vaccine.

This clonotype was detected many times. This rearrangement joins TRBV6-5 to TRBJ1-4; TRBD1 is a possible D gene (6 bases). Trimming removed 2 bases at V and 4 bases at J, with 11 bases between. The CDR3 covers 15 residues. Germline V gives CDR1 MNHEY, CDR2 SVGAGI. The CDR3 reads CASSYQQGGNEKLFF. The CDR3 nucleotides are TGTGCCAGCAGTTACCAACAGGGCGGTAATGAAAAACTGTTTTTT.

The CDR3 loop reads CASSRSGVRETQYF. DNA of the CDR3: TGTGCCAGCAGCCGCTCCGGGGTCCGAGAGACCCAGTACTTC. The J gene is TRBJ2-5, the V gene TRBV12-3 or TRBV12-4; D possibly corresponds to TRBD2 (5 bases). The CDR3 contains 14 residues. V lost 6 bases, J lost 4 bases, and 15 bases lay in between.

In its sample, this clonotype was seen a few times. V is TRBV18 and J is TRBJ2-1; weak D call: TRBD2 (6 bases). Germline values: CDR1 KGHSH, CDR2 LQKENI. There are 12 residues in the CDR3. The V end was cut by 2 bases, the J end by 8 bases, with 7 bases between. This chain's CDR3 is CASSPAGYEQFF. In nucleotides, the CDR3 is TGTGCCAGCTCACCAGCGGGGTATGAGCAGTTCTTC.

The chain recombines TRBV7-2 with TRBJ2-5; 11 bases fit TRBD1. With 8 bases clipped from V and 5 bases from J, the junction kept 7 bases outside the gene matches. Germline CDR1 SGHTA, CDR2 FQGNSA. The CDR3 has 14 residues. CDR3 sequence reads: CASLGRDRGETQYF. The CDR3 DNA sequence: TGTGCCAGCTTGGGGCGGGACAGGGGGGAGACCCAGTACTTC.

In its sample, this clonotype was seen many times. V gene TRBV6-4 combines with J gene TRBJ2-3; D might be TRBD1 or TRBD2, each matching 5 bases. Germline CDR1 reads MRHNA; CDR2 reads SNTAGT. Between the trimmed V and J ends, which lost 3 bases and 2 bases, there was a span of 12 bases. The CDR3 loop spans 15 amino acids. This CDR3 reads CASSDTGTATDTQYF. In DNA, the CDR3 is TGTGCCAGCAGTGATACGGGGACGGCCACAGATACGCAGTATTTT.

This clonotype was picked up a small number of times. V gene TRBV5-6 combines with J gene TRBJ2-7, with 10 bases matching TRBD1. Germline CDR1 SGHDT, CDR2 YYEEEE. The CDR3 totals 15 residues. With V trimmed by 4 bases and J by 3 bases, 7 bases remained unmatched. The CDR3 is CASSATGGSGYEQYV. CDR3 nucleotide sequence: TGTGCCAGCAGCGCGACAGGGGGCTCGGGCTACGAGCAGTACGTC.

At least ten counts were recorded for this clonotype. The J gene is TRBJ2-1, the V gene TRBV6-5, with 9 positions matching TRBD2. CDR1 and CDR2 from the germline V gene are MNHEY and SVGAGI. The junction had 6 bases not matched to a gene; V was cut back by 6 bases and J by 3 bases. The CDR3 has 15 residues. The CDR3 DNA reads TGTGCCAGCAGCCTTAGCGGGGGACTCTACAATGAGCAGTTCTTC. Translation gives CASSLSGGLYNEQFF.

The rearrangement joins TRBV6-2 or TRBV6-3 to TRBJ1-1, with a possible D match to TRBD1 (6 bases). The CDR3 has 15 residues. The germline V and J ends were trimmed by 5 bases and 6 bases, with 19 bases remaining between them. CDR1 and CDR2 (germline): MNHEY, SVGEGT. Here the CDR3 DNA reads TGTGCCAGCAGTGCTTACAGGGATTTATTCGCTGAAGCTTTCTTT. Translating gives CASSAYRDLFAEAFF.

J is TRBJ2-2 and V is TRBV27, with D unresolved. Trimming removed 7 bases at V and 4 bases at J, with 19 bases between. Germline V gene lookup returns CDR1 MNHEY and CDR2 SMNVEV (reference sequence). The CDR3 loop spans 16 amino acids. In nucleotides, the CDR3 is TGTGCCAGCACGAAAGTGGGGTTCTCGGGCACCGGGGAGCTGTTTTTT. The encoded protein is CASTKVGFSGTGELFF.

CDR3 residues: CASRDSNVNEQFF. The CDR3, as DNA: TGCGCCAGCCGGGACTCCAATGTGAATGAGCAGTTCTTC. The chain has TRBV5-1 and TRBJ2-1; tentative D call: TRBD2 (6 bases). Trimming left V 7 bases short and J 7 bases short, with 15 bases between. Germline CDR1 is SGHRS and CDR2 is YFSETQ. The CDR3 is 13 residues long. Complete variable domain (other parts from reference TRBV5-1 and TRBJ2-1): KAGVTQTPRYLIKTRGQQVTLSCSPISGHRSVSWYQQTPGQGLQFLFEYFSETQRNKGNFPGRFSGRQFSNSRSEMNVSTLELGDSALYLCASRDSNVNEQFFGPGTRLTVL.

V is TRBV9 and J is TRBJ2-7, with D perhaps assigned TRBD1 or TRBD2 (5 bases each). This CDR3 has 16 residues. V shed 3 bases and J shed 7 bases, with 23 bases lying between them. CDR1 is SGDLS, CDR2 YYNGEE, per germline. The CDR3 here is CASSGRPSTRGEEQYF. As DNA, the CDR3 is TGTGCCAGCAGCGGTAGACCGTCTACGAGGGGTGAGGAGCAGTACTTC.

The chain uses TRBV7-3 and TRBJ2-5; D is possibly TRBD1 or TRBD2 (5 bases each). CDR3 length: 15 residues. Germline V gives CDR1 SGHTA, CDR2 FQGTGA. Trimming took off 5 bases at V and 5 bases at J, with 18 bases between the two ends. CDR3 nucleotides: TGTGCCAGCAGCCCTGGGACGCAGGGTCAGGAGACCCAGTACTTC. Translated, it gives CASSPGTQGQETQYF.

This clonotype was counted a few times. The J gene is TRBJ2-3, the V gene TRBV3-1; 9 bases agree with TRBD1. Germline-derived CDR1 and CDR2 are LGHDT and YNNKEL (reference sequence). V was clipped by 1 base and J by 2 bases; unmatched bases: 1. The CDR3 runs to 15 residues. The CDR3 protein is CASSQGTGDTDTQYF. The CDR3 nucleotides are TGTGCCAGCAGCCAAGGGACAGGGGACACAGATACGCAGTATTTT.

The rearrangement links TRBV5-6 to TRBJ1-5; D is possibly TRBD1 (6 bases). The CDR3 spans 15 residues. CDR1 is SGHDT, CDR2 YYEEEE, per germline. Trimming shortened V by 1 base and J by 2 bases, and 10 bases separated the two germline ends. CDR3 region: CASSLSGAGNQPQHF. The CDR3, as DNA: TGTGCCAGCAGCTTGTCGGGGGCGGGCAATCAGCCCCAGCATTTT.

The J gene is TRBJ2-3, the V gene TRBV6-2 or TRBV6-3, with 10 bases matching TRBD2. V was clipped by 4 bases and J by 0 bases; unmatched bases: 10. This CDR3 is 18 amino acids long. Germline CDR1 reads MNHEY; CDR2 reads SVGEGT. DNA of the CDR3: TGTGCCAGCAGTTCCTGGACTAGCGGTGCATCTAGCACAGATACGCAGTATTTT. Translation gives CASSSWTSGASSTDTQYF.

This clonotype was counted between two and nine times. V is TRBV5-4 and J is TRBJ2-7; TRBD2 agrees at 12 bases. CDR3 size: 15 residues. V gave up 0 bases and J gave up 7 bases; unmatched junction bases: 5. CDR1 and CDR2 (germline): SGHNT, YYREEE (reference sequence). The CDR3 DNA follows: TGTGCCAGCAGCTTGGGACTAGCGGGGGCCGGGGAGCAGTACGTC. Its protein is CASSLGLAGAGEQYV.

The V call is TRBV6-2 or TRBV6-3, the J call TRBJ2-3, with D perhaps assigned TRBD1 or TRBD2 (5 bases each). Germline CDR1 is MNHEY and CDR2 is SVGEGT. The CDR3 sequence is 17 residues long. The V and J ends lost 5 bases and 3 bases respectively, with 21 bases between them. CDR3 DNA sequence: TGTGCCAGCAGTCTCATTCCGGGACGGAGCTTAACAGATACGCAGTATTTT. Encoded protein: CASSLIPGRSLTDTQYF.

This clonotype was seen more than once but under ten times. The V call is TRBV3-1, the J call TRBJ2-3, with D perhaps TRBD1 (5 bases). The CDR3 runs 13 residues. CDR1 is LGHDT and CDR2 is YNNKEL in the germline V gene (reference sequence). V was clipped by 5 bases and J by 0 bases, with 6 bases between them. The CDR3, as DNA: TGTGCCAGCAGCGGGGCTAGCACAGATACGCAGTATTTT. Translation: CASSGASTDTQYF.

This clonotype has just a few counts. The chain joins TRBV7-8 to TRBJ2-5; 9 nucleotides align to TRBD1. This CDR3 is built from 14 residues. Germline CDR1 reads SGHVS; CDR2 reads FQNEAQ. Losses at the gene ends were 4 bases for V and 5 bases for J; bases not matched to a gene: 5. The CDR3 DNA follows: TGTGCCAGCAGCTACGGGACAGGGCGGGAGACCCAGTACTTC. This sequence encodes CASSYGTGRETQYF.

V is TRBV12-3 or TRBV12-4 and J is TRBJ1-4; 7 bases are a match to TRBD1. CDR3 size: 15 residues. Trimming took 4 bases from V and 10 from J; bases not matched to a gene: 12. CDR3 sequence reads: CASSSRQGPSGKLFF. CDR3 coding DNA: TGTGCCAGCAGTTCCAGACAGGGACCGTCAGGAAAACTGTTTTTT.

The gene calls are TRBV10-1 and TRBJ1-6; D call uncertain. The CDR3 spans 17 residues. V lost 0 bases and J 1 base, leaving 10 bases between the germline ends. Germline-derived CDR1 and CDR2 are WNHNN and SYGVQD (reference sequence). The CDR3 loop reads CASSESANSSYNSPLHF. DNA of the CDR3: TGCGCCAGCAGTGAGTCGGCGAACAGTTCCTATAATTCACCCCTCCACTTT.

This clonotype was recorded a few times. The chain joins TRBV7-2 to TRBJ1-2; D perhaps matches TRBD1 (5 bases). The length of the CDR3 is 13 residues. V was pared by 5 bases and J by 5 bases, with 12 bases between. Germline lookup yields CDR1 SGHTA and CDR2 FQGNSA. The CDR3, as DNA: TGTGCCAGCAGCCGGGACCTCGAGTATGGCTACACCTTC. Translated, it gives CASSRDLEYGYTF. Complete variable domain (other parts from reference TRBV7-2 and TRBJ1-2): GAGVSQSPSNKVTEKGKDVELRCDPISGHTALYWYRQSLGQGLEFLIYFQGNSAPDKSGLPSDRFSAERTGGSVSTLTIQRTQQEDSAVYLCASSRDLEYGYTFGSGTRLTVV.

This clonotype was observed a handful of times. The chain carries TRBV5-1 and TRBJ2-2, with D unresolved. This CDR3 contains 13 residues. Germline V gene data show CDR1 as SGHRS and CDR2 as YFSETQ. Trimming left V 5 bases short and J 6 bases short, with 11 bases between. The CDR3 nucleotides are TGCGCCAGCAGGGTCCAGCCTTCCGGGGAGCTGTTTTTT. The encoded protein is CASRVQPSGELFF.

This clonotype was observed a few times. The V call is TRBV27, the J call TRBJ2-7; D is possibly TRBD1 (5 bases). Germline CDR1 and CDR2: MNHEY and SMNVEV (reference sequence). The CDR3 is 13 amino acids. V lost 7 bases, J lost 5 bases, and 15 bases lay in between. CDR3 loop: CASKQASEHEQYF. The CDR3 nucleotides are TGTGCCAGCAAACAGGCGAGCGAGCACGAGCAGTACTTC.

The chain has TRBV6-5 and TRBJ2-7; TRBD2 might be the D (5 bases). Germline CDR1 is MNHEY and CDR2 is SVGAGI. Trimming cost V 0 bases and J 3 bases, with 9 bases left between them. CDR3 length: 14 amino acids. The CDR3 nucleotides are TGTGCCAGCAGTTACTCGTCGGGATACTACGAGCAGTACTTC. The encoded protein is CASSYSSGYYEQYF.

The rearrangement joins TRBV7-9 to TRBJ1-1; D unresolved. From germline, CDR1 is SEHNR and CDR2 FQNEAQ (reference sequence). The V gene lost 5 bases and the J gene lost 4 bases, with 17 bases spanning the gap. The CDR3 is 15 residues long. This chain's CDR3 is CASSPRPRTGTEAFF. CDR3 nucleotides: TGTGCCAGCAGCCCACGCCCCAGGACGGGCACTGAAGCTTTCTTT.

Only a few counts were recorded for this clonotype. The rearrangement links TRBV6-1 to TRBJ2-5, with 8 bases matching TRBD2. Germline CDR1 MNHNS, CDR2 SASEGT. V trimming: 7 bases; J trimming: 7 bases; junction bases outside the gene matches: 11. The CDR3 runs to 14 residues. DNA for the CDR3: TGTGCCAGCACCCCAGCGGGGGTCGTTGTGACCCAGTACTTC. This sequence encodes CASTPAGVVVTQYF.

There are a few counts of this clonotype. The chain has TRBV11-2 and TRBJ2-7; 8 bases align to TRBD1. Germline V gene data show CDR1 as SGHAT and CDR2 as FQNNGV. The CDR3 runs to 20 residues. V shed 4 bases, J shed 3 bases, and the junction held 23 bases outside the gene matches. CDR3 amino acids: CASSSSRWGSGGDRGYEQYF. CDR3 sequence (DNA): TGTGCCAGCAGCTCGTCCCGGTGGGGATCAGGGGGCGATAGGGGCTACGAGCAGTACTTC.

The CDR3 loop is CSVERRSLAAPQYNEQFF. CDR3 nucleotides: TGCAGCGTTGAAAGGAGAAGTTTGGCGGCCCCCCAGTACAATGAGCAGTTCTTC. The V call is TRBV29-1, the J call TRBJ2-1; D is unresolved. The CDR3 covers 18 residues. Per the germline V gene, CDR1 is SQVTM and CDR2 is ANQGSEA. With 2 bases removed from V and 4 bases from J, the gap between germline ends came to 24 bases.

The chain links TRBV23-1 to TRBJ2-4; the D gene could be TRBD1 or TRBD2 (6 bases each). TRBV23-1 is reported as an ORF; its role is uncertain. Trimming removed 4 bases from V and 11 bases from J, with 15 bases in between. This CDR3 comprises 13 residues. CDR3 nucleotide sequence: TGCGCCAGCAGTCCGGGGGCTCGGTATTTTCAGTACTTC. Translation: CASSPGARYFQYF.

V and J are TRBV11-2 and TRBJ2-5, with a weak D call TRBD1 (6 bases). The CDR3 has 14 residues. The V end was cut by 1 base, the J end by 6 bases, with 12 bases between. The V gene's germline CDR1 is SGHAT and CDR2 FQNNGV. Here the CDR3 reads CASSLVQGLQTQYF. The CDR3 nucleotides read TGTGCCAGCAGCTTAGTTCAGGGGTTACAGACCCAGTACTTC.